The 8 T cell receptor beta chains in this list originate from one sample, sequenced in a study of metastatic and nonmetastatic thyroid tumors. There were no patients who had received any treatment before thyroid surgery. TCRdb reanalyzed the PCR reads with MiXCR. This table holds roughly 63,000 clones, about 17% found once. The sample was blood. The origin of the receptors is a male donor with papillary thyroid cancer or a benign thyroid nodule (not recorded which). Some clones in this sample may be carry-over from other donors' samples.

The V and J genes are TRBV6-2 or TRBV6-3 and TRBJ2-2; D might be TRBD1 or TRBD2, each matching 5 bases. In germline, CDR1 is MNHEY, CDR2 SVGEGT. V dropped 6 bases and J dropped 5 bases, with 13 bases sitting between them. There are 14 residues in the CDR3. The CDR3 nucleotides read TGTGCCAGCAGGCTCCACGAGGGGACCGGGGAGCTGTTTTTT. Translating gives CASRLHEGTGELFF.

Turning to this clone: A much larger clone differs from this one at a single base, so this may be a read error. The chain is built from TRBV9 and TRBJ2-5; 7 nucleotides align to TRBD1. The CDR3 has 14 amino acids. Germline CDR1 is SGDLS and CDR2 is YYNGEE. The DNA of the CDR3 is TGTGCCAGCAGCGTATCAGGGGGTCAAGAGACCAAGTACTTC. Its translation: CASSVSGGQETKYF.

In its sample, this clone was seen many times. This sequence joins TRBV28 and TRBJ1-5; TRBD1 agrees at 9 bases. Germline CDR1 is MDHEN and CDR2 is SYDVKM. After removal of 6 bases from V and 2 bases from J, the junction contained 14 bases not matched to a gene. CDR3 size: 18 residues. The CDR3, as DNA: TGTGCCAGCAGGGCCGGGACAGGGAGCAGGGCCGGCAATCAGCCCCAGCATTTT. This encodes CASRAGTGSRAGNQPQHF.

CDR3 residues: CASSPRGSSLNTIYF. DNA for the CDR3: TGTGCCAGCAGCCCCCGGGGGAGCTCTTTAAACACCATATATTTT. V is TRBV9 and J is TRBJ1-3, with D possibly being TRBD1 (5 bases). From germline, CDR1 is SGDLS and CDR2 YYNGEE. With 4 bases removed from V and 6 bases from J, the gap between germline ends came to 17 bases. This CDR3 has 15 residues.

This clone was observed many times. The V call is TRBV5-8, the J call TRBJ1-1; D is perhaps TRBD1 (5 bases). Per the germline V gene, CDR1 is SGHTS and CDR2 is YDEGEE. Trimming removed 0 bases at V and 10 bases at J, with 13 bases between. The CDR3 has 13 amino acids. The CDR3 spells CASSLGGLGRAFF. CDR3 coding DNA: TGTGCCAGCAGCTTGGGGGGACTAGGACGAGCTTTCTTT.

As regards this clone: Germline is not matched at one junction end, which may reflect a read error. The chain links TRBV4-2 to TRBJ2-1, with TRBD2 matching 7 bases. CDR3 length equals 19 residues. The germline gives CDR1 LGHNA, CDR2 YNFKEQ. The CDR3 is CASSQVALAEGSSYNEHLF. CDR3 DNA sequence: TGTGCCAGCAGCCAAGTCGCTCTAGCGGAGGGCAGCTCCTACAATGAGCATCTCTTC.

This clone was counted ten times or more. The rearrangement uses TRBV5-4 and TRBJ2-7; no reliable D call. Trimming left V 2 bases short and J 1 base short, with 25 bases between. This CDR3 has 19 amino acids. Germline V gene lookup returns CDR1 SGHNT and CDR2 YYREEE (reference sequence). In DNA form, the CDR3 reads TGTGCCAGCAGCTTTAAGTTGTTGGTGGCAATAATGGTTTCCTACGAGCAGTACGTC. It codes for CASSFKLLVAIMVSYEQYV.

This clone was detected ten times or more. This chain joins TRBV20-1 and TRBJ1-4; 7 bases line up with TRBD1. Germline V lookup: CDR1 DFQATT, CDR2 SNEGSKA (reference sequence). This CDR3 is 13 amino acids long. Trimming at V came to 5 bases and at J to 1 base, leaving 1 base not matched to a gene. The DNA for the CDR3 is TGCAGTGCTTCAGGGGGAACTAATGAAAAACTGTTTTTT. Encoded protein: CSASGGTNEKLFF.